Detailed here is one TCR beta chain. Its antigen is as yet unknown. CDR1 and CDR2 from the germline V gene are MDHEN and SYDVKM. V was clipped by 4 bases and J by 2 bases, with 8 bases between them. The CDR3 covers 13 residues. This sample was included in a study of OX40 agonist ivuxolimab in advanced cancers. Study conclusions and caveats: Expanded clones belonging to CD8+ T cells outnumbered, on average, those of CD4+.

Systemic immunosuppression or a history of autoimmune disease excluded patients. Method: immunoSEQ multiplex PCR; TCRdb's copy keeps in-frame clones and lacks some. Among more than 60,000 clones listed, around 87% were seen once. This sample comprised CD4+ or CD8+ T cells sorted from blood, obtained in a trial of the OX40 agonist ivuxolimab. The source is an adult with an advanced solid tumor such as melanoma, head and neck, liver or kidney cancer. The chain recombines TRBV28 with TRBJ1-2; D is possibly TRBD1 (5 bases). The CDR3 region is CASSSGVNYGYTF. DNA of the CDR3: TGTGCCAGCAGTTCGGGGGTGAACTATGGCTACACCTTC.